This TCR beta chain was retrieved from a study of T-cell memory formation after mild COVID-19. The wider study: Largely, TCR clusters stayed within a single donor.

Comment on this clonotype: The antigen remains unidentified.

With constant-segment primers, 5'RACE yielded cDNA libraries of TCR alpha and TCR beta that carried sample barcodes and UMIs. MiXCR, applied by TCRdb to the 5' RACE reads, yields one record per CDR3 protein. The data show around 450,000 distinct CDR3 sequences, with around 24% seen just once and around 8.1% held by the top ten. Whole-study results and caveats: Some clones that responded turned up in pre-infection memory, which suggests that cross-reactive memory joined in. Mainly in CM and EM were contracting CD4+ clones; CD8+ were in EMRA.

The CDR3 has 15 amino acids. V lost 6 bases, J lost 1 base, and 15 bases lay in between. Germline V gene sequence: CDR1 MNHEY, CDR2 SVGEGT. The clonotype was recovered from an adult woman who had mild COVID-19 (a few samples of this study predate the infection). Cell type and time point are not known. The V call is TRBV6-2 or TRBV6-3, the J call TRBJ1-1; maybe TRBD1 (5 bases). Sequencing was performed on PBMCs or a T cell subset sorted from them (not recorded which). CDR3 DNA sequence: TGTGCCAGCAGCCCCCTCTCTCAGGGGAACACTGAAGCTTTCTTT. It encodes CASSPLSQGNTEAFF.